Listed here are 30 T cell receptor beta chains from one sample, sequenced in a study of T cell repertoires in cytomegalovirus infection. One entry per CDR3 protein results from TCRdb running MiXCR on the reads. The data show roughly 200,000 distinct CDR3 sequences, about 39% seen once. These receptors lack a known antigen. Sequencing was performed on CD8+ T cells from cultured PBMCs, taken from culture after CMV antigen stimulation. These receptors all stem from a human donor in good health (CMV status not recorded). Some clones in this sample may be carry-over from other donors' samples.

V and J are TRBV5-1 and TRBJ2-4, with TRBD2 matching over 7 bases. J was trimmed by 9 bases and V by 4 bases; bases with no gene match: 10. CDR3 size: 14 residues. CDR1 SGHRS and CDR2 YFSETQ come from the germline V gene. CDR3 loop: CASSPGLDEVIQYF. In DNA form, the CDR3 reads TGCGCCAGCAGCCCAGGACTAGACGAGGTCATTCAGTACTTC.

This chain uses TRBV20-1 with TRBJ1-5; 12 positions match TRBD1. The V and J ends lost 4 bases and 6 bases, in that order; junction bases with no gene match: 10. In germline, CDR1 is DFQATT, CDR2 SNEGSKA (reference sequence). CDR3 length equals 16 residues. DNA of the CDR3: TGCAGTGCTACGCAACCCGGGACAGGGGGCCCTCAGCCCCAGCATTTT. Protein product: CSATQPGTGGPQPQHF.

This clonotype showed up many times. The chain has TRBV27 and TRBJ1-2, with D possibly being TRBD1 (5 bases). The CDR3 runs 14 residues. CDR1 MNHEY and CDR2 SMNVEV come from the germline V gene (reference sequence). Trimming removed 5 bases at V and 2 bases at J, with 12 bases between. The CDR3 loop is CASSVRGSNYGYTF. CDR3 bases: TGTGCCAGCAGTGTCCGGGGGTCGAACTATGGCTACACCTTC.

The rearrangement uses TRBV7-8 and TRBJ2-5; no definite D call. Trimming left V 4 bases short and J 1 base short, with 4 bases between. The CDR3 spans 12 residues. Germline V CDR1 and CDR2: SGHVS, FQNEAQ. The CDR3 nucleotides read TGTGCCAGCAGCTGGGGCCAAGAGACCCAGTACTTC. It is translated as CASSWGQETQYF.

This clonotype was detected only a few times. This chain links TRBV20-1 with TRBJ2-1; 10 bases agree with TRBD2. Germline V gives CDR1 DFQATT, CDR2 SNEGSKA (reference sequence). Trimming removed 5 bases from V and 4 bases from J; junction bases left unmatched: 11. CDR3 length: 16 residues. CDR3 loop: CSARIPLAGEYNEQFF. For the CDR3, the DNA is TGCAGTGCTCGAATCCCTCTAGCGGGAGAATACAATGAGCAGTTCTTC.

This clonotype was recorded a few times. The CDR3 nucleotides are TGTGCCAGCAGTTCCTCCGGGACAGGGGACCACGAGCAGTACTTC. Translation gives CASSSSGTGDHEQYF. The chain is built from TRBV12-3 or TRBV12-4 and TRBJ2-7, with 10 bases that match TRBD1. J lost 5 bases, V lost 4 bases, and 8 bases had no gene match. The CDR3 runs 15 residues.

The sample holds many counts of this clonotype. The chain has TRBV7-6 and TRBJ2-7; D perhaps matches TRBD1 (6 bases). CDR3 length: 15 residues. The ends were cut back, 5 bases at V and 0 bases at J, with 14 bases in the middle. The germline V gene encodes CDR1 SGHVS and CDR2 FNYEAQ. This CDR3 is CASSLSTGSSYEQYF. The CDR3 region has the DNA TGTGCCAGCAGCCTCTCGACAGGAAGCTCCTACGAGCAGTACTTC.

The rearrangement joins TRBV5-1 to TRBJ1-4, with 8 bases aligning to TRBD1. With 3 bases clipped from V and 5 bases from J, the junction kept 9 bases outside the gene matches. This CDR3 region has 16 residues. Germline lookup yields CDR1 SGHRS and CDR2 YFSETQ. The CDR3 coding sequence is TGCGCCAGCAGCTCCGAGGACAGGGAAAGAAATGAAAAACTGTTTTTT. Amino acids: CASSSEDRERNEKLFF.

This clonotype was seen a few times. This chain connects TRBV27 to TRBJ1-6; D is unresolved. CDR3 length: 16 amino acids. Germline CDR1 and CDR2: MNHEY and SMNVEV (reference sequence). V was shortened by 5 bases and J by 0 bases, with 11 bases between the two germline ends. The CDR3, as DNA: TGTGCCAGCAGTCCAGAATTCGGCTCCTATAATTCACCCCTCCACTTT. It yields the protein CASSPEFGSYNSPLHF.

This clonotype was picked up a small number of times. The V call is TRBV7-8, the J call TRBJ1-4, with TRBD1 matching over 12 bases. Germline-derived CDR1 and CDR2 are SGHVS and FQNEAQ. V lost 5 bases to trimming and J lost 8 bases; unmatched junction nucleotides: 15. This CDR3 contains 18 residues. CDR3 DNA: TGTGCCAGCAGCCCTCGAGGGGGGACAGGGGGCTGGTTGGAAAAACTGTTTTTT. Translating it yields CASSPRGGTGGWLEKLFF.

This clonotype was found many times. The chain is built from TRBV7-2 and TRBJ1-1; D remains unclear. CDR3 length: 14 amino acids. Germline loops: CDR1 SGHTA, CDR2 FQGNSA. Trimming shortened V by 3 bases and J by 0 bases, and 8 bases separated the two germline ends. The CDR3 here is CASSFVLLNTEAFF. The CDR3 DNA reads TGTGCCAGCAGCTTTGTCCTGTTGAACACTGAAGCTTTCTTT. The full variable domain, completed using reference TRBV7-2 and TRBJ1-1, is GAGVSQSPSNKVTEKGKDVELRCDPISGHTALYWYRQSLGQGLEFLIYFQGNSAPDKSGLPSDRFSAERTGGSVSTLTIQRTQQEDSAVYLCASSFVLLNTEAFFGQGTRLTVV.

J is TRBJ2-5 and V is TRBV4-2, with unresolved D. This CDR3 spans 14 amino acids. V was pared by 2 bases and J by 6 bases, with 13 bases between. Germline-derived CDR1 and CDR2 are LGHNA and YNFKEQ. The CDR3: CASSQKRTFQTQYF. In nucleotides, the CDR3 is TGTGCCAGCAGCCAAAAGAGGACGTTTCAGACCCAGTACTTC.

This chain joins TRBV15 and TRBJ2-7, with 7 positions matching TRBD1. Germline V gene lookup returns CDR1 LNHNV and CDR2 YYDKDF (reference sequence). The CDR3 has 14 amino acids. J lost 2 bases, V lost 5 bases, and 6 bases had no gene match. In nucleotides, the CDR3 is TGTGCCACCAGCCCGACAGGGACCGCCTACGAGCAGTACTTC. Protein: CATSPTGTAYEQYF.

The J gene is TRBJ2-2, the V gene TRBV7-3; 12 positions agree with TRBD2. Germline trimming cut 3 bases from V and 8 bases from J; bases unmatched to any gene: 10. This CDR3 is built from 17 residues. CDR1 is SGHTA, CDR2 FQGTGA, per germline. CDR3 amino acids: CASSFGLAGLLSGELFF. CDR3 nucleotide sequence: TGTGCCAGCAGCTTCGGACTAGCGGGACTCCTGTCAGGGGAGCTGTTTTTT.

This clonotype turned up a few times. The chain is built from TRBV7-6 and TRBJ2-7, with D unclear. The CDR3 has 13 residues. CDR1 and CDR2 (germline): SGHVS, FNYEAQ. The V end was cut by 5 bases, the J end by 0 bases, with 8 bases between. CDR3 loop: CASSPFGSYEQYF. CDR3 DNA: TGTGCCAGCAGCCCGTTTGGCTCCTACGAGCAGTACTTC.

The chain is built from TRBV29-1 and TRBJ1-1, with D unresolved. This CDR3 spans 12 amino acids. Germline V gene lookup returns CDR1 SQVTM and CDR2 ANQGSEA. Trimming took 5 bases from V and 5 from J, leaving 12 bases between them. CDR3 residues: CSVPQSTTEAFF. CDR3 nucleotide sequence: TGCAGCGTTCCGCAATCCACGACTGAAGCTTTCTTT.

This clonotype was detected a few times. The CDR3 bases are TGTGCCATCACCGCCGGGACAGGGGGCGGCGAGCAGTTCTTC. This encodes CAITAGTGGGEQFF. The J gene is TRBJ2-1, the V gene TRBV10-3; the match to TRBD1 covers 12 bases. Per germline, CDR1 ENHRY and CDR2 SYGVKD. With V trimmed by 7 bases and J by 10 bases, 8 bases remained unmatched. The CDR3 extends over 14 amino acids.

The gene calls are TRBV20-1 and TRBJ2-7, with D maybe TRBD1 (6 bases). The CDR3 runs 14 residues. CDR1 and CDR2 (germline): DFQATT, SNEGSKA (reference sequence). Trimming left V 0 bases short and J 3 bases short, with 12 bases between. CDR3 bases: TGCAGTGCTAGAGATACAGGACAGCTCTACGAGCAGTACTTC. This encodes CSARDTGQLYEQYF.

This chain uses TRBV11-2 with TRBJ1-1; D might be TRBD1 (6 bases). The germline CDR1 and CDR2 sequences are SGHAT and FQNNGV. V was clipped by 5 bases and J by 1 base, with 11 bases between them. This CDR3 is built from 14 residues. DNA of the CDR3: TGTGCCAGCAGCGCAGGACAGCGGAACACTGAAGCTTTCTTT. This translates into CASSAGQRNTEAFF. The entire variable domain, with the rest obtained from reference TRBV11-2 and TRBJ1-1, is as follows: EAGVAQSPRYKIIEKRQSVAFWCNPISGHATLYWYQQILGQGPKLLIQFQNNGVVDDSQLPKDRFSAERLKGVDSTLKIQPAKLEDSAVYLCASSAGQRNTEAFFGQGTRLTVV.

Notes on this clonotype: The junction does not match germline at one end; this may be a read error. This sequence joins TRBV2 and TRBJ1-5; D gene ambiguous. CDR1 and CDR2 (germline): SNHLY, FYNNEI. The CDR3 length is 17 residues. CDR3 DNA: TGTGCCAGCAGTGTAAGGGAGTTACGGATAGTCAATCAGCCCAAGCAGTTT. This codes for CASSVRELRIVNQPKQF.

CDR3 sequence reads: CASSSRQGSTGELFF. CDR3 nucleotides: TGTGCCAGCAGTTCTAGACAGGGGTCCACCGGGGAGCTGTTTTTT. This rearrangement joins TRBV27 to TRBJ2-2, with 8 bases identical to TRBD1. Per germline, CDR1 MNHEY and CDR2 SMNVEV (reference sequence). The V gene end was trimmed by 4 bases and the J gene end by 4 bases; junction bases not matched to a gene: 5. The CDR3 covers 15 residues.

This chain links TRBV11-3 with TRBJ2-3; 10 bases fit TRBD2. This CDR3 spans 21 amino acids. The J segment lost 2 bases and the V segment lost 3 bases, leaving 20 bases of the junction unmatched. The V gene's germline CDR1 is SGHNT and CDR2 YENEEA. DNA of the CDR3: TGTGCCAGCAGCTTCCGAACTAACGCTCCCACTAGCGGGACCGACACAGATACGCAGTATTTT. Protein product: CASSFRTNAPTSGTDTDTQYF. Using reference TRBV11-3 and TRBJ2-3 for the parts outside the CDR3, the full variable domain is EAGVVQSPRYKIIEKKQPVAFWCNPISGHNTLYWYLQNLGQGPELLIRYENEEAVDDSQLPKDRFSAERLKGVDSTLKIQPAELGDSAVYLCASSFRTNAPTSGTDTDTQYFGPGTRLTVL.

The chain combines TRBV10-2 with TRBJ2-7, with 9 positions matching TRBD2. The CDR3 has 15 amino acids. Per germline, CDR1 WSHSY and CDR2 SAAADI. V shed 2 bases, J shed 6 bases, and the junction held 8 bases outside the gene matches. The CDR3 region has the DNA TGCGCCAGCAGTGAGGGGGGACTAGCTACCGGCGAGCAGTACTTC. Translation gives CASSEGGLATGEQYF.

V is TRBV10-2 and J is TRBJ2-1; D is ambiguous. Trimming cost V 3 bases and J 7 bases, with 4 bases left between them. Germline CDR1 is WSHSY and CDR2 is SAAADI. The CDR3 loop spans 11 amino acids. The CDR3 DNA is TGCGCCAGCAGTGACCAAAATGAGCAGTTCTTC. Translating gives CASSDQNEQFF.

This clonotype was recorded a few times. The chain uses TRBV27 and TRBJ1-1, with D tentatively TRBD1 (5 bases). Germline loops: CDR1 MNHEY, CDR2 SMNVEV (reference sequence). CDR3 size: 16 residues. Deletions cut 5 bases from V and 2 bases from J, with 18 bases between. The CDR3 protein is CASSPSSGETNTEAFF. For the CDR3, the DNA is TGTGCCAGCAGTCCATCATCGGGGGAGACTAACACTGAAGCTTTCTTT.

J is TRBJ2-1 and V is TRBV19, with 8 bases aligning to TRBD2. The junction had 8 bases not matched to a gene; V was cut back by 3 bases and J by 7 bases. Germline assignment: CDR1 LNHDA and CDR2 SQIVND (reference sequence). The CDR3 is 15 amino acids. The CDR3 bases are TGTGCCAGTAGTATGGGAGCGGGGGCGTTGAATGAGCAGTTCTTC. Translation: CASSMGAGALNEQFF.

This clonotype was seen a few times. V gene TRBV6-4 combines with J gene TRBJ1-2; 9 nucleotides agree with TRBD1. CDR1 MRHNA and CDR2 SNTAGT come from the germline V gene. CDR3 length equals 16 residues. V shed 4 bases and J 3 bases; nucleotides not matched to a gene: 9. This CDR3 reads CASSGVLDRGDYGYTF. Here the CDR3 DNA reads TGTGCCAGCAGTGGGGTCCTGGACAGGGGAGACTATGGCTACACCTTC.

The chain joins TRBV19 to TRBJ1-5; no reliable D call. In germline, CDR1 is LNHDA, CDR2 SQIVND (reference sequence). The CDR3 sequence is 14 residues long. Trimming removed 5 bases at V and 7 bases at J, with 15 bases between. CDR3 sequence reads: CASSPSERAQPQHF. The DNA for the CDR3 is TGTGCCAGTAGTCCCTCGGAAAGGGCACAGCCCCAGCATTTT. Complete variable domain (other parts from reference TRBV19 and TRBJ1-5): DGGITQSPKYLFRKEGQNVTLSCEQNLNHDAMYWYRQDPGQGLRLIYYSQIVNDFQKGDIAEGYSVSREKKESFPLTVTSAQKNPTAFYLCASSPSERAQPQHFGDGTRLSIL.

The chain is built from TRBV28 and TRBJ1-1, with TRBD1 matching over 8 bases. The V segment lost 5 bases and the J segment 1 base; nucleotides outside the gene matches: 6. There are 15 residues in the CDR3. From germline, CDR1 is MDHEN and CDR2 SYDVKM. The CDR3 bases are TGTGCCAGCAGTCCCCGGACAGGGAAGAACACTGAAGCTTTCTTT. This encodes CASSPRTGKNTEAFF.

This clonotype was recorded a few times. J is TRBJ2-1 and V is TRBV7-6, with 9 positions matching TRBD1. This CDR3 comprises 14 residues. J gave up 6 bases and V 3 bases, and 3 bases lay outside the gene matches. Germline assignment: CDR1 SGHVS and CDR2 FNYEAQ. The CDR3: CASSFGTGTNEQFF. The CDR3 region has the DNA TGTGCCAGCAGCTTTGGGACAGGGACCAATGAGCAGTTCTTC.